The 30 T cell receptor beta chains listed next were all sequenced from one sample in a study of neoadjuvant anti-PD-1 for oral cavity cancer. Assay: immunoSEQ multiplex PCR; the TCRdb copy retains only in-frame clones and omits some. This sample has 15,000 or so clones, with around two thirds found just once. Sequences were derived from PBMCs, sampled before nivolumab (anti-PD-1) treatment. The origin of the receptors is a person aged 35-79 years with oral cavity squamous cell carcinoma.

This clone was detected only a few times. This chain joins TRBV27 and TRBJ2-7; 10 positions match TRBD2. Germline CDR1 is MNHEY and CDR2 is SMNVEV (reference sequence). The CDR3 is 18 residues long. The V segment lost 6 bases and the J segment 4 bases; nucleotides outside the gene matches: 18. CDR3 DNA: TGTGCCAGCAGAATGTCAGCGGGAGGGACAAGAAACTTTTACGAGCAGTACTTC. Translated: CASRMSAGGTRNFYEQYF.

The chain is built from TRBV6-1 and TRBJ2-3, with TRBD2 as a possible D gene (5 bases). With 7 bases removed from V and 3 bases from J, the gap between germline ends came to 11 bases. The CDR3 loop spans 13 amino acids. CDR1 is MNHNS, CDR2 SASEGT, per germline. The CDR3 region has the DNA TGTGCCAGCACCCTAAGGAGGACAGATACGCAGTATTTT. It yields the protein CASTLRRTDTQYF.

The rearrangement uses TRBV7-2 and TRBJ2-3; 8 bases agree with TRBD2. Germline loops: CDR1 SGHTA, CDR2 FQGNSA. Germline trimming cut 4 bases from V and 4 bases from J; bases unmatched to any gene: 4. The CDR3 extends over 14 amino acids. CDR3 in amino acids: CASSSVAGPDTQYF. The CDR3 coding sequence is TGTGCCAGCAGCTCCGTAGCGGGACCAGATACGCAGTATTTT.

The V gene is TRBV9, the J gene TRBJ1-1; D is undetermined. The CDR3 runs 14 residues. Trimming took off 3 bases at V and 6 bases at J, with 15 bases between the two ends. The V gene's germline CDR1 is SGDLS and CDR2 YYNGEE. Written as DNA, the CDR3 is TGTGCCAGCAGCGGATTAGAGGGAAGGTCTGAAGCTTTCTTT. Its translation is CASSGLEGRSEAFF.

This clone has only a few counts. The chain has TRBV6-1 and TRBJ2-3, with TRBD1 identical over 9 bases. Germline V gene lookup returns CDR1 MNHNS and CDR2 SASEGT. Trimming removed 3 bases from V and 4 bases from J; junction bases left unmatched: 11. The CDR3 runs to 17 residues. The CDR3 protein is CASSDRVGTGPADTQYF. CDR3 in DNA: TGTGCCAGCAGTGACCGGGTCGGGACAGGGCCCGCAGATACGCAGTATTTT.

This clone has just one count. This chain joins TRBV4-1 and TRBJ2-3, with TRBD1 matching over 10 bases. Trimming took 3 bases from V and 5 from J; bases not matched to a gene: 5. Germline loops: CDR1 MGHRA, CDR2 YSYEKL. The CDR3 is 15 amino acids. The CDR3 loop is CASSQMTGGRDTQYF. CDR3 in DNA: TGCGCCAGCAGCCAGATGACAGGGGGCAGAGATACGCAGTATTTT.

This chain links TRBV30 with TRBJ1-3; D is uncertain. Deletions cut 7 bases from V and 2 bases from J, with 15 bases between. Looked up from germline, CDR1 is GTSNPN and CDR2 is SVGIG (reference sequence). This CDR3 has 14 amino acids. Here the CDR3 reads CAFTFLGTGNTIYF. CDR3 sequence (DNA): TGTGCCTTCACGTTTCTGGGAACTGGAAACACCATATATTTT.

The rearrangement joins TRBV6-5 to TRBJ2-2, with 9 positions matching TRBD2. Germline trimming cut 6 bases from V and 5 bases from J; bases unmatched to any gene: 7. The CDR3 sequence is 15 residues long. CDR1 and CDR2 (germline): MNHEY, SVGAGI. In nucleotides, the CDR3 is TGTGCCAGCAGGACGACTAGCGGAAGGACCGGGGAGCTGTTTTTT. Amino acids: CASRTTSGRTGELFF.

The J gene is TRBJ2-7, the V gene TRBV2, with D possibly being TRBD1 (7 bases). V was shortened by 3 bases and J by 6 bases, with 12 bases between the two germline ends. The CDR3 runs to 13 residues. Looked up from germline, CDR1 is SNHLY and CDR2 is FYNNEI. The CDR3 spells CASSDRGVAEQYF. Here the CDR3 DNA reads TGTGCCAGCAGTGACAGGGGGGTTGCCGAGCAGTACTTC.

V usage is TRBV29-1 and J usage is TRBJ2-2; unclear D gene. CDR3 size: 12 residues. V was clipped by 4 bases and J by 6 bases, with 9 bases between them. The germline V gene has CDR1 SQVTM and CDR2 ANQGSEA. CDR3 sequence reads: CSVAQPAGELFF. CDR3 in DNA: TGCAGCGTTGCCCAGCCTGCCGGGGAGCTGTTTTTT.

This chain joins TRBV2 and TRBJ1-5; 8 nucleotides align to TRBD1. Germline V gene sequence: CDR1 SNHLY, CDR2 FYNNEI. The CDR3 sequence is 14 residues long. With 1 base clipped from V and 6 bases from J, the junction kept 2 bases outside the gene matches. The CDR3: CASSEGTGLQPQHF. The CDR3 nucleotides are TGTGCCAGCAGTGAAGGGACAGGGCTTCAGCCCCAGCATTTT.

This rearrangement joins TRBV27 to TRBJ2-7; D perhaps matches TRBD2 (6 bases). CDR3 size: 13 residues. V lost 4 bases to trimming and J lost 3 bases, with 10 bases between them. Germline CDR1 and CDR2: MNHEY and SMNVEV (reference sequence). The CDR3 bases are TGTGCCAGCAGTTCGGGGGAGTTCTACGAGCAGTACTTC. Translation: CASSSGEFYEQYF.

The V call is TRBV6-1, the J call TRBJ2-3; 10 bases fit TRBD2. The CDR3 spans 17 residues. The J segment lost 6 bases and the V segment lost 2 bases, leaving 11 bases of the junction unmatched. Germline V gives CDR1 MNHNS, CDR2 SASEGT. CDR3 sequence: CASSESGLAGGGDTQYF. The CDR3 DNA is TGTGCCAGCAGTGAAAGTGGATTAGCGGGAGGAGGGGATACGCAGTATTTT.

Only a few counts were recorded for this clone. The gene calls are TRBV5-1 and TRBJ1-1, with D possibly matching TRBD1 (5 bases). Germline values: CDR1 SGHRS, CDR2 YFSETQ. CDR3 length: 16 residues. The V and J ends lost 2 bases and 0 bases respectively, with 14 bases between them. The CDR3 DNA reads as TGCGCCAGCAGCTTCTACGACAGTTCCATGAACACTGAAGCTTTCTTT. This sequence encodes CASSFYDSSMNTEAFF.

The chain links TRBV7-8 to TRBJ2-1; no definite D call. The CDR3 runs 15 residues. Germline V CDR1 and CDR2: SGHVS, FQNEAQ. V dropped 5 bases and J dropped 10 bases, with 21 bases sitting between them. The CDR3 nucleotides read TGTGCCAGCAGCCCAATTATCGGCTCCTTAGGGGAGCAGTTCTTC. Protein product: CASSPIIGSLGEQFF.

This clone is termed large. As DNA, the CDR3 is TGTGCCAGCAGCCACGGGACGGTTAGCAATCAGCCCCAGCATTTT. Its protein is CASSHGTVSNQPQHF. The V call is TRBV6-1, the J call TRBJ1-5; possible D gene TRBD1, 5 bases. The V and J ends lost 6 bases and 0 bases respectively, with 12 bases between them. CDR3 length equals 15 residues. Germline CDR1 MNHNS, CDR2 SASEGT.

The chain links TRBV25-1 to TRBJ1-2; D possibly corresponds to TRBD1 (6 bases). CDR3 length: 15 amino acids. The V and J ends lost 1 base and 8 bases respectively, with 17 bases between them. Germline-derived CDR1 and CDR2 are MGHDK and SYGVNS. The CDR3 here is CASSEFAGAPRGYTF. The CDR3 DNA follows: TGTGCCAGCAGTGAATTTGCAGGGGCGCCTCGGGGCTACACCTTC.

The chain combines TRBV7-2 with TRBJ2-5; a possible D gene is TRBD2 (6 bases). The CDR3 is made up of 16 amino acids. Germline V CDR1 and CDR2: SGHTA, FQGNSA. Trimming pared 2 bases from V and 7 bases from J, leaving 20 bases between. CDR3 nucleotides: TGTGCCAGCAGCTTATTTCGGCGGGGCGTGCAGACGACCCAGTACTTC. Translated, it gives CASSLFRRGVQTTQYF.

The chain has TRBV5-1 and TRBJ1-2; D remains ambiguous. Per germline, CDR1 SGHRS and CDR2 YFSETQ. Trimming shortened V by 6 bases and J by 6 bases, and 18 bases separated the two germline ends. The CDR3 is made up of 14 amino acids. The CDR3 is CASNRGEVMDGYTF. The CDR3 DNA sequence: TGCGCCAGCAACCGGGGAGAGGTAATGGATGGCTACACCTTC. The full variable domain, rest sourced from reference TRBV5-1 and TRBJ1-2, is KAGVTQTPRYLIKTRGQQVTLSCSPISGHRSVSWYQQTPGQGLQFLFEYFSETQRNKGNFPGRFSGRQFSNSRSEMNVSTLELGDSALYLCASNRGEVMDGYTFGSGTRLTVV.

This clone was observed a handful of times. The V gene is TRBV6-1, the J gene TRBJ1-5; D might be TRBD1 (5 bases). Germline CDR1 MNHNS, CDR2 SASEGT. This CDR3 region has 14 residues. V lost 4 bases, J lost 6 bases, and 13 bases lay in between. This chain's CDR3 is CASSVLRGGQPQHF. The CDR3 DNA follows: TGTGCCAGCAGTGTCCTGAGGGGCGGTCAGCCCCAGCATTTT.

This clone was seen only once. CDR3 nucleotides: TGTGCCAGCAGTCCCGGGACAGGTCAAGAGACCCAGTACTTC. This codes for CASSPGTGQETQYF. V gene TRBV7-3 combines with J gene TRBJ2-5; 8 bases map to TRBD1. CDR1 is SGHTA, CDR2 FQGTGA, per germline. The CDR3 has 14 amino acids. The ends lost 6 bases at V and 2 bases at J; junction bases unmatched: 5.

The J gene is TRBJ1-2, the V gene TRBV6-5; the match to TRBD1 covers 7 bases. Trimming at V came to 5 bases and at J to 3 bases, leaving 9 bases not matched to a gene. The CDR3 loop spans 15 amino acids. Germline V gives CDR1 MNHEY, CDR2 SVGAGI. In nucleotides, the CDR3 is TGTGCCAGCAGTCCTCCGGGACAGCTTCACTATGGCTACACCTTC. This codes for CASSPPGQLHYGYTF.

This chain links TRBV9 with TRBJ2-3; TRBD1 matches at 7 bases. Germline V gene lookup returns CDR1 SGDLS and CDR2 YYNGEE. The V segment lost 6 bases and the J segment 0 bases; nucleotides outside the gene matches: 7. This CDR3 has 15 residues. The CDR3 spells CASTPEGASTDTQYF. The CDR3 coding sequence is TGTGCCAGCACCCCTGAGGGGGCGAGCACAGATACGCAGTATTTT.

This rearrangement joins TRBV7-9 to TRBJ1-2, with a weak D call TRBD1 (6 bases). The V gene's germline CDR1 is SEHNR and CDR2 FQNEAQ (reference sequence). V gave up 3 bases and J gave up 7 bases, with 12 bases separating them. This CDR3 is 13 amino acids long. CDR3 in DNA: TGTGCCAGCAGCTTCACACAGGGAAGTGGCTACACCTTC. Residues: CASSFTQGSGYTF. The entire variable domain, with the rest obtained from reference TRBV7-9 and TRBJ1-2, is as follows: DTGVSQNPRHKITKRGQNVTFRCDPISEHNRLYWYRQTLGQGPEFLTYFQNEAQLEKSRLLSDRFSAERPKGSFSTLEIQRTEQGDSAMYLCASSFTQGSGYTFGSGTRLTVV.

The J gene is TRBJ2-7, the V gene TRBV6-6; TRBD2 matches 7 bases. Germline V gene sequence: CDR1 MNHNY, CDR2 SVGAGI (reference sequence). V gave up 4 bases and J gave up 1 base; unmatched junction bases: 4. The CDR3 totals 14 residues. CDR3 sequence: CASSLAGASYEQYF. The CDR3 nucleotides are TGTGCCAGCAGTTTGGCGGGAGCATCCTACGAGCAGTACTTC.

The chain carries TRBV2 and TRBJ1-2, with a possible D match to TRBD1 (5 bases). The CDR3 extends over 14 amino acids. V was cut by 8 bases and J by 0 bases, with 13 bases left in between. From germline, CDR1 is SNHLY and CDR2 FYNNEI. The CDR3 nucleotides read TGTGCCAGCCCGGGGACCGCCGCTAACTATGGCTACACCTTC. Protein: CASPGTAANYGYTF.

The genes are TRBV5-1 and TRBJ2-3; D remains unclear. The CDR3 consists of 14 residues. Per the germline V gene, CDR1 is SGHRS and CDR2 is YFSETQ. Deletions cut 0 bases from V and 4 bases from J, with 9 bases between. CDR3: CASSLANPSDTQYF. CDR3 in DNA: TGCGCCAGCAGCTTGGCGAATCCCTCAGATACGCAGTATTTT.

This chain uses TRBV10-1 with TRBJ2-3; TRBD2 is a possible D gene (6 bases). The CDR3 is 13 amino acids. From germline, CDR1 is WNHNN and CDR2 SYGVQD (reference sequence). Trimming shortened V by 0 bases and J by 5 bases, and 6 bases separated the two germline ends. As DNA, the CDR3 is TGCGCCAGCAGTGAGTCGGGGGGAGATACGCAGTATTTT. This gives the protein CASSESGGDTQYF.

This clone occurred once. This chain joins TRBV6-4 and TRBJ2-7; the D is unclear. Trimming left V 3 bases short and J 4 bases short, with 16 bases between. CDR1 is MRHNA, CDR2 SNTAGT, per germline. The CDR3 extends over 15 amino acids. For the CDR3, the DNA is TGTGCCAGCAGTGAAGTGGGCTCCCGGAGATACGAGCAGTACTTC. Residues: CASSEVGSRRYEQYF.

V gene TRBV29-1 combines with J gene TRBJ1-1; 10 nucleotides match TRBD1. This CDR3 comprises 13 residues. Germline assignment: CDR1 SQVTM and CDR2 ANQGSEA. Trimming removed 3 bases from V and 5 bases from J; junction bases left unmatched: 3. The CDR3 protein is CSVEGTGETEAFF. In nucleotides, the CDR3 is TGCAGCGTTGAGGGGACAGGGGAAACTGAAGCTTTCTTT.